The entry below describes one TCR beta chain. In this sample, this clonotype turned up a few times. Its antigen target is currently unknown. Per-base quality was not reported, and no clone a single base away is much larger than it. This entry comes from a study of T-cell memory formation after mild COVID-19 (dated by TCRdb to the early 2020s). Study-wide context: TCR sequence clusters from the two donors were largely donor specific. T-cell clones expanding and contracting after mild COVID-19 in two donors were tracked by longitudinal TCRalpha and TCRbeta repertoire sequencing. The cohort was made up of two young adult volunteers, one female and one male, who were previously healthy.

Overall results and qualifications from the work: Some responding clones were detected in pre-infection memory, suggesting pre-existing cross-reactive memory T cells joined the SARS-CoV-2 response. Contracting CD4+ clones were located mainly in the CM and EM memory subsets, whereas CD8+ clones were found to be enriched in EMRA. Clones contracting from day 15 to 85 had balanced CD4/CD8 phenotypes, while a second wave expanding from day 15 to 37 was biased towards CD4+. Only a couple of mild cases were covered by the study, and larger cohorts that include severe cases with pre-infection samples were considered necessary. SARS-CoV-2 specificity was not confirmed for the second-wave clones peaking on day 37.

Ficoll-Paque density gradient centrifugation was the method used to isolate PBMCs. Sequencing was carried out with an Illumina NovaSeq 6000. Using 5'RACE with constant-segment primers, TCRalpha and TCRbeta cDNA libraries were constructed, with sample barcodes and unique molecular identifiers added in the process. Trizol reagent was used to extract RNA from every sample. Library amplification was performed in two PCR steps, and a second sample barcode and Illumina TruSeq adapters were introduced in the second step. Libraries were sequenced on an Illumina NovaSeq with 2 x 150 bp paired-end reads. On the authors' methods: The reads were demultiplexed and collapsed into UMI-guided consensus sequences using migec v1.2.7. Using mixcr v2.1.11, UMI consensuses were aligned to TRA and TRB V and J templates and then assembled into clonotypes. A clonotype was counted as expanded or contracted only when both edgeR and NoisET called the clonotype significant, with the noise models trained on biological replicates. For edgeR calls, a false discovery rate-adjusted p below 0.01 and a log2 fold-change threshold of 1 were applied. As an exploratory analysis of dynamics, max-normalized trajectories of the 1000 most abundant clonotypes were examined with PCA combined with hierarchical clustering. Separately sequenced CD4+ and CD8+ repertoires were used to assign a CD4 or CD8 phenotype to each responding clone. The public reads were quality trimmed at Q25 with fastp and then assembled into clones with MiXCR by TCRdb, keeping productive beta chains. Rows are combined by CDR3 protein, so each entry shows the most common genes and DNA. It is TCRdb's table, rather than the study itself, that gives the V and J calls and clone size. The sample table contains roughly 140,000 distinct CDR3 sequences; only one count was recorded for 11% to 15% of them. Around 27% of the sample belongs to the ten largest clones.

This TCR was sampled from an adult woman who had mild COVID-19 (a few samples of this study predate the infection). The sample titles of this study are shuffled in the database, so cell type and time point are left out; the donor was told from shared clones. Specimen: PBMCs or a T cell subset sorted from them (not recorded which).

The CDR3 has the sequence CASSVGGGDYNEQFF. The DNA is TGTGCCAGCAGCGTAGGTGGGGGGGACTACAATGAGCAGTTCTTC. The chain is encoded by TRBV9 joined to TRBJ2-1, and 7 bases in between align with TRBD2. At the junction V is shortened by 0 bases and J by 3 bases; bases outside the gene matches: 3. Its CDR3 holds 15 amino acids, cysteine through phenylalanine. Only the CDR3 portion is preserved as DNA: 45 bases, with reading frame beginning at the first base. The germline V gene supplies CDR1 SGDLS and CDR2 YYNGEE.